The rows below give T cell receptor beta chains drawn from one sample of a study of T cell repertoires in cytomegalovirus infection. Their antigens remain unidentified. TCRdb processed the reads anew with MiXCR; each CDR3 protein has one entry. The table lists hundreds of thousands of distinct CDR3 sequences, roughly 33% of them singletons. This material consisted of cultured PBMCs, taken from culture after CMV antigen stimulation. Every receptor here comes from a human donor in good health (CMV status not recorded). Some clones in this sample may be carry-over from other donors' samples. Each CDR3 is given with its conserved first and last residue. D genes are given only for firm matches. Only some rows state a clone size, as once, few, many or a class for expanded clones.

D: -; J: TRBJ1-6; size: few; V: TRBV6-6; CDR3: CASSYRTGSRSPLHF; DNA: TGTGCCAGCAGTTACAGGACGGGGTCTCGGTCACCCCTCCACTTT
D: -; J: TRBJ2-3; size: -; V: TRBV4-1; CDR3: CASSHRVGDTQYF; DNA: TGCGCCAGCTCCCACAGGGTTGGAGATACGCAGTATTTT
D: -; J: TRBJ1-1; size: -; V: TRBV7-9; CDR3: CASSSSSVGDTEAFF; DNA: TGTGCCAGCAGCTCCTCGTCTGTGGGCGACACTGAAGCTTTCTTT
D: -; J: TRBJ1-1; size: few; V: TRBV6-1; CDR3: CASIPRAPRSDTEAFF; DNA: TGTGCCAGCATTCCCCGGGCCCCCCGGTCGGACACTGAAGCTTTCTTT
D: TRBD2; J: TRBJ2-2; size: -; V: TRBV19; CDR3: CASSRPTSGLNTGELFF; DNA: TGTGCCAGTAGTAGACCCACTAGCGGTCTCAACACCGGGGAGCTGTTTTTT
D: -; J: TRBJ2-1; size: -; V: TRBV10-2; CDR3: CASSDRGGRRFF; DNA: TGCGCCAGCAGTGATCGGGGTGGTAGGAGGTTCTTC
D: -; J: TRBJ1-2; size: many; V: TRBV7-2; CDR3: CASSPRASNYGYTF; DNA: TGTGCCAGCAGCCCCAGGGCGAGTAACTATGGCTACACCTTC
D: -; J: TRBJ1-5; size: -; V: TRBV7-2; CDR3: CASSEGDAFSNQPQHF; DNA: TGTGCCAGCAGCGAGGGTGACGCTTTTAGCAATCAGCCCCAGCATTTT
D: -; J: TRBJ1-4; size: -; V: TRBV7-9; CDR3: CASSPRGGWNEKLFF; DNA: TGTGCCAGCAGCCCCCGGGGAGGGTGGAATGAAAAACTGTTTTTT
D: -; J: TRBJ2-2; size: -; V: TRBV20-1; CDR3: CSASTSTGELFF; DNA: TGCAGTGCTAGTACCTCCACCGGGGAGCTGTTTTTT
D: -; J: TRBJ2-1; size: -; V: TRBV6-5; CDR3: CASRGELEQFF; DNA: TGTGCCAGCAGGGGGGAGTTGGAGCAGTTCTTC
D: TRBD2; J: TRBJ2-5; size: few; V: TRBV12-3/TRBV12-4; CDR3: CASSLQSLWGGQETQYF; DNA: TGTGCCAGCAGTTTACAGTCCCTCTGGGGGGGCCAAGAGACCCAGTACTTC
D: TRBD2; J: TRBJ2-5; size: few; V: TRBV7-8; CDR3: CASTILRGGTKETQYF; DNA: TGTGCCAGCACCATCCTGCGGGGGGGAACCAAAGAGACCCAGTACTTC
D: -; J: TRBJ2-7; size: few; V: TRBV6-2/TRBV6-3; CDR3: CASSTRNSYEQYF; DNA: TGTGCCAGCAGTACCCGTAACTCCTACGAGCAGTACTTC
D: -; J: TRBJ2-3; size: -; V: TRBV6-1; CDR3: CASTWTPTDTQYF; DNA: TGTGCCAGCACCTGGACGCCCACAGATACGCAGTATTTT
D: -; J: TRBJ1-1; size: -; V: TRBV6-2/TRBV6-3; CDR3: CASSYSLGGPEAFF; DNA: TGTGCCAGCAGTTACTCGCTTGGGGGGCCTGAAGCTTTCTTT